This T cell receptor (beta chain) was captured by sequencing in a study of PD-L1 blockade in urothelial cancer. On the study more broadly: Blood analysis was done at 3 weeks (second dose) and 6 weeks after treatment began.

Time point here: pretreatment peripheral blood. The germline gives CDR1 SGHRS, CDR2 YFSETQ. CDR3 length equals 15 residues. V dropped 2 bases and J dropped 2 bases, with 11 bases sitting between them. Profiling relied on immunoSEQ multiplex PCR, and the TCRdb table lists in-frame clones only, not all of them. The data contain 70,000 to 85,000 clones, almost 90% of them singletons. The specimen comprised PBMCs, sampled around atezolizumab (anti-PD-L1) treatment. This sequence joins TRBV5-1 and TRBJ2-1, with D perhaps TRBD1 (5 bases). This TCR derives from a man in his 70s with urothelial cancer. CDR3 amino acids: CASSLGQGAYNEQFF. Here the CDR3 DNA reads TGCGCCAGCAGCTTAGGGCAGGGCGCCTACAATGAGCAGTTCTTC.